The entry that follows covers one T cell receptor (beta chain) sequence. Its antigen is not identified. The sample comes from a study of blood T cells in healthy people across ages. Points from the study as a whole: Among T cells, TCR beta diversity per million cells dropped roughly linearly as age rose.

This CDR3 is 14 amino acids long. V lost 6 bases and J lost 3; bases outside the gene matches: 5. Germline assignment: CDR1 SEHNR and CDR2 FQNEAQ (reference sequence). No fewer than 7 million PBMCs went into each sample. A second PCR of about 7 to 12 cycles used a sample-barcoded 5' primer and a J-beta primer mix. Via MiXCR, TCRdb re-called the 5' RACE reads, giving one row per CDR3 protein. Of over a million distinct CDR3 sequences detected, 40% to 55% appear once; the ten largest clones hold approximately 20%. The specimen sequenced was blood. The chain is built from TRBV7-9 and TRBJ1-5, with TRBD1 matching 7 bases. This receptor was identified in a woman aged 60-70 years in good health. The CDR3, as DNA: TGTGCCAGCAGATCAGGACAGGCCAATCAGCCCCAGCATTTT. It yields the protein CASRSGQANQPQHF.